This record covers a single T cell receptor beta chain. The source of the sample is a study of control samples from healthy donors and cancer patients. Assay: immunoSEQ multiplex PCR; the TCRdb copy retains only in-frame clones and omits some. The table includes over 200,000 clones, about four fifths detected once. The CDR3 length is 14 residues. CDR1 and CDR2 from the germline V gene are SGHRS and YFSETQ. The V end lost 4 bases, the J end lost 1 base, and 11 bases lay between the germline ends. The source is a woman aged 55-70 years with lung cancer. This rearrangement joins TRBV5-1 to TRBJ1-1; D perhaps matches TRBD1 (5 bases). The specimen was PBMCs. For the CDR3, the DNA is TGCGCCAGCAGCGGGGGGACGAGGAACACTGAAGCTTTCTTT. As protein: CASSGGTRNTEAFF.